This paragraph reports one TCR beta chain. The record originates from a study of blood T cell repertoires in COVID-19. The length of the CDR3 is 19 residues. Method: immunoSEQ multiplex PCR; TCRdb's copy keeps in-frame clones and lacks some. Altogether about 260,000 clones are present, 85% to 90% being singletons, with the ten largest covering less than 2.5%. The receptor was derived from a woman between 18 and 30 years old who had recovered from COVID-19. The V call is TRBV21-1, the J call TRBJ1-5; TRBD1 was called by the table and not checked on the DNA. TRBV21-1 corresponds to a pseudogene. Sequencing input: PBMCs or T cells enriched from blood (not recorded which). CDR3: CASSKATGLAGYSNQPQHF. In nucleotides, the CDR3 is TGTGCCAGCAGCAAAGCGACAGGCCTTGCAGGTTATAGCAATCAGCCCCAGCATTTT.